This entry concerns a single T cell receptor beta chain. Its antigen remains unknown. This PCR relied on a set of 60 Vbeta primers and 13 Jbeta primers. Sequencing was performed with immunoSEQ multiplex PCR; in TCRdb, only in-frame clones are kept and a portion is missing. There are about 120,000 clones in the sample; 60% to 85% occur only once, and 1.5% to 2% lies in the top ten. This record comes from a study of cytomegalovirus exposure and HLA in healthy donors. Study-wide results and caveats: Indistinguishability led to the exclusion of some V segments, TRBV6-2 and TRBV6-3 included. The listing of approximately 160 TCR beta chains classed them as cytomegalovirus-associated. Later on, analysis showed that most CMV-associated TCR beta chains appeared to be HLA-restricted. Among donors in an Asian-associated ancestry cluster, a later analysis reportedly found fewer N-insertions than the approximately 700-donor mean.

CDR3 size: 15 residues. The germline V gene encodes CDR1 SNHLY and CDR2 FYNNEI. The V gene end was trimmed by 4 bases and the J gene end by 0 bases; junction bases not matched to a gene: 3. This clonotype was obtained from a woman aged 18-29 years in good health and CMV-seronegative. This chain joins TRBV2 and TRBJ1-5; 7 bases agree with TRBD1. The sequenced sample consisted of PBMCs. CDR3 sequence (DNA): TGTGCCAGCAGTGGGGACAGAAATAGCAATCAGCCCCAGCATTTT. Translated, it gives CASSGDRNSNQPQHF.